The 25 T cell receptor beta chains reported below all come from one sample, sequenced in a study of vaccination and CD4 T cells after COVID-19. These receptors have no identified antigens. Sequencing of cultured CD4+ T cell DNA used the Oncomine TCR Beta short-read assay. From the PCR reads, TCRdb called clonotypes with MiXCR, one entry per CDR3 protein. This table has approximately 18,000 distinct CDR3 sequences, approximately 50% appearing once. As for treatment: roughly ten-day PBMC culture with coronavirus spike peptide pools or control peptides (ViraFEST assay). Sequencing used CD4+ T cells from blood, cultured in vitro. These receptors were collected from a human donor who had recovered from COVID-19.

The V gene is TRBV4-3, the J gene TRBJ2-3; no reliable D call. V was cut by 3 bases and J by 4 bases, with 11 bases left in between. CDR3 length: 14 residues. CDR1 is LGHNA and CDR2 is YSLEER in the germline V gene. This CDR3 is CASSHSPAPDTQYF. The CDR3 DNA is TGCGCCAGCAGCCATAGCCCGGCCCCAGATACGCAGTATTTT.

This clonotype was detected only a few times. The rearrangement links TRBV7-3 to TRBJ2-5; the D gene is possibly TRBD1 (6 bases). V was shortened by 5 bases and J by 5 bases, with 15 bases between the two germline ends. The CDR3 length is 14 residues. The germline V gene has CDR1 SGHTA and CDR2 FQGTGA. The CDR3 DNA sequence: TGTGCCAGCAGCCCCGGTCAGGGGAGTGAGACCCAGTACTTC. Its protein product is CASSPGQGSETQYF. The variable domain in full, completed from reference TRBV7-3 and TRBJ2-5, reads GAGVSQTPSNKVTEKGKYVELRCDPISGHTALYWYRQSLGQGPEFLIYFQGTGAADDSGLPNDRFFAVRPEGSVSTLKIQRTERGDSAVYLCASSPGQGSETQYFGPGTRLLVL.

Only a few counts were recorded for this clonotype. The chain carries TRBV6-5 and TRBJ1-3; no clear D. CDR3 size: 13 residues. V lost 0 bases and J lost 7, with 7 bases in between. CDR1 and CDR2 from the germline V gene are MNHEY and SVGAGI. This CDR3 reads CASSYSLRNTIYF. In DNA, the CDR3 is TGTGCCAGCAGTTACTCGCTCCGGAACACCATATATTTT.

V usage is TRBV5-1 and J usage is TRBJ2-3; 10 bases line up with TRBD1. Germline V gene lookup returns CDR1 SGHRS and CDR2 YFSETQ. The junction had 6 bases not matched to a gene; V was cut back by 3 bases and J by 2 bases. The CDR3 contains 16 residues. This CDR3 is CASSSQGQGNTDTQYF. In DNA, the CDR3 is TGCGCCAGCAGCTCGCAGGGACAGGGGAACACAGATACGCAGTATTTT.

This clonotype has only one observation. The chain carries TRBV7-9 and TRBJ1-3; D is uncertain. The CDR3 loop spans 16 amino acids. CDR1 is SEHNR, CDR2 FQNEAQ, per germline (reference sequence). The germline V and J ends were trimmed by 3 bases and 4 bases, with 16 bases remaining between them. For the CDR3, the DNA is TGTGCCAGCAGCTTGAACCAGGATGCATCAGGAAACACCATATATTTT. Translation: CASSLNQDASGNTIYF.

The chain couples TRBV6-1 to TRBJ1-2; 8 bases agree with TRBD1. This CDR3 has 14 residues. Germline CDR1 and CDR2: MNHNS and SASEGT. V was clipped by 6 bases and J by 7 bases; unmatched bases: 10. The CDR3 DNA follows: TGTGCCAGCAGCCTGGACAGGGAAGACTCTGGCTACACCTTC. Amino acid sequence: CASSLDREDSGYTF.

CDR3 sequence: CASYESPPWRREAGKDTQYF. CDR3 nucleotide sequence: TGTGCCAGCTATGAGAGTCCTCCCTGGCGGCGGGAGGCGGGGAAAGATACGCAGTATTTT. The V gene is TRBV7-2, the J gene TRBJ2-3; 8 bases map to TRBD2. With V trimmed by 8 bases and J by 5 bases, 27 bases remained unmatched. Looked up from germline, CDR1 is SGHTA and CDR2 is FQGNSA. This CDR3 comprises 20 residues.

The CDR3 coding sequence is TGTGCCAGAAGCTTGGGCGGTAAGGGGCAAGGGGAGCTGTTTTTT. Its protein is CARSLGGKGQGELFF. This chain links TRBV5-3 with TRBJ2-2, with a weak D call TRBD1 (5 bases). TRBV5-3 belongs to the ORF category, with a function that is uncertain. The germline V and J ends were trimmed by 0 bases and 8 bases, with 14 bases remaining between them. The CDR3 loop spans 15 amino acids.

This chain uses TRBV5-1 with TRBJ2-5, with D perhaps given as TRBD1 or TRBD2 (5 bases each). In germline, CDR1 is SGHRS, CDR2 YFSETQ. This CDR3 comprises 13 residues. V shed 5 bases and J shed 2 bases, with 10 bases lying between them. Written as DNA, the CDR3 is TGCGCCAGCAGTCGGGGCCAACAAGAGACCCAGTACTTC. Residues: CASSRGQQETQYF.

The rearrangement links TRBV20-1 to TRBJ2-3; D remains ambiguous. Germline CDR1 reads DFQATT; CDR2 reads SNEGSKA (reference sequence). The CDR3 covers 13 residues. V was pared by 7 bases and J by 2 bases, with 13 bases between. The CDR3 DNA is TGCAGTGGACTCGATACAGACACAGATACGCAGTATTTT. Residues: CSGLDTDTDTQYF.

The genes are TRBV6-5 and TRBJ1-6; possibly TRBD1 for D (5 bases). From germline, CDR1 is MNHEY and CDR2 SVGAGI. The CDR3 has 14 residues. Deletions cut 4 bases from V and 14 bases from J, with 18 bases between. In DNA form, the CDR3 reads TGTGCCAGCAGTTTGGACACCCGCGGCTTTGCCCTCCACTTT. Residues: CASSLDTRGFALHF.

V and J are TRBV20-1 and TRBJ2-7, with 7 bases aligning to TRBD2. This CDR3 is built from 16 residues. CDR1 and CDR2 (germline): DFQATT, SNEGSKA (reference sequence). Trimming at V came to 0 bases and at J to 1 base, leaving 9 bases not matched to a gene. CDR3 in amino acids: CSARDLGWTSSYEQYF. The CDR3 region has the DNA TGCAGTGCTAGAGATCTCGGGTGGACTAGTTCCTACGAGCAGTACTTC.

The V and J genes are TRBV24-1 and TRBJ2-3; 8 bases are a match to TRBD1. Unmatched junction bases numbered 7, after V lost 3 bases and J lost 3 bases. Per germline, CDR1 KGHDR and CDR2 SFDVKD. This CDR3 is built from 16 residues. CDR3 in DNA: TGTGCCACCAGTGATATTCAGGGGGCTGGAACAGATACGCAGTATTTT. It yields the protein CATSDIQGAGTDTQYF.

This sequence joins TRBV5-1 and TRBJ1-5; D remains ambiguous. Germline V CDR1 and CDR2: SGHRS, YFSETQ. The length of the CDR3 is 15 residues. V gave up 4 bases and J gave up 6 bases, with 17 bases separating them. CDR3 nucleotide sequence: TGCGCCAGCAGCCCCGAGGGTGATCTTACTCAGCCCCAGCATTTT. It encodes CASSPEGDLTQPQHF.

The chain joins TRBV15 to TRBJ1-2; D uncertain. The V end was cut by 1 base, the J end by 0 bases, with 9 bases between. Germline CDR1 LNHNV, CDR2 YYDKDF (reference sequence). The CDR3 is made up of 15 amino acids. This chain's CDR3 is CATSRVTGANYGYTF. In DNA form, the CDR3 reads TGTGCCACCAGCAGAGTGACTGGAGCTAACTATGGCTACACCTTC.

The V gene is TRBV7-9, the J gene TRBJ1-5, with 7 bases aligning to TRBD1. Germline lookup yields CDR1 SEHNR and CDR2 FQNEAQ (reference sequence). This CDR3 has 14 residues. Losses at the gene ends were 5 bases for V and 7 bases for J; bases not matched to a gene: 8. The CDR3 spells CASSLPGGRQPQHF. The DNA of the CDR3 is TGTGCCAGCAGCCTTCCAGGGGGACGGCAGCCCCAGCATTTT.

This clonotype was seen only a few times. J is TRBJ1-1 and V is TRBV19; TRBD1 might be the D (5 bases). The CDR3 runs to 16 residues. Trimming pared 4 bases from V and 1 base from J, leaving 16 bases between. Germline V gene data show CDR1 as LNHDA and CDR2 as SQIVND (reference sequence). The CDR3 spells CASSRQGRAQNTEAFF. In DNA form, the CDR3 reads TGTGCCAGTAGTAGGCAGGGACGAGCGCAGAACACTGAAGCTTTCTTT. The whole variable domain, filled in from reference TRBV19 and TRBJ1-1, reads DGGITQSPKYLFRKEGQNVTLSCEQNLNHDAMYWYRQDPGQGLRLIYYSQIVNDFQKGDIAEGYSVSREKKESFPLTVTSAQKNPTAFYLCASSRQGRAQNTEAFFGQGTRLTVV.

DNA for the CDR3: TGTGCCAGCAGTTTAGGGGCTGTACAGGGGGCGATTGGTGAAGCTTTCTTT. Its translation is CASSLGAVQGAIGEAFF. The rearrangement uses TRBV12-3 or TRBV12-4 and TRBJ1-1, with 9 positions matching TRBD1. The length of the CDR3 is 17 residues. Trimming cost V 1 base and J 7 bases; bases outside gene matches: 13.

V usage is TRBV20-1 and J usage is TRBJ2-1; D gene unclear. Trimming stripped 3 bases from V and 11 bases from J, with 11 bases between. CDR1 is DFQATT and CDR2 is SNEGSKA in the germline V gene (reference sequence). The CDR3 has 11 amino acids. As DNA, the CDR3 is TGCAGTGCTAGGGGCGGTGCCAAGCAGTTCTTC. Translated: CSARGGAKQFF.

The chain links TRBV7-8 to TRBJ2-3; no reliable D call. Trimming removed 5 bases at V and 6 bases at J, with 15 bases between. The germline CDR1 and CDR2 sequences are SGHVS and FQNEAQ. The CDR3 loop spans 14 amino acids. The CDR3 loop reads CASSLLVGSDTQYF. The CDR3 bases are TGTGCCAGCAGCCTTCTGGTGGGTTCTGATACGCAGTATTTT.

The chain uses TRBV5-4 and TRBJ1-6; the D gene is possibly TRBD1 (5 bases). The CDR3 runs 17 residues. The germline V gene has CDR1 SGHNT and CDR2 YYREEE (reference sequence). Trimming cost V 1 base and J 6 bases, with 17 bases left between them. CDR3 region: CASSLWAGREGNSPLHF. The CDR3 DNA reads TGTGCCAGCAGCTTGTGGGCAGGGCGAGAGGGTAATTCACCCCTCCACTTT.

In this sample, this clonotype turned up a few times. The CDR3 here is CASNPRTVNQPQHF. The CDR3 nucleotides read TGTGCCAGCAACCCAAGGACAGTCAATCAGCCCCAGCATTTT. The rearrangement joins TRBV6-2 or TRBV6-3 to TRBJ1-5; possibly TRBD1 for D (6 bases). The CDR3 is 14 amino acids. CDR1 is MNHEY and CDR2 is SVGEGT in the germline V gene. Trimming took off 7 bases at V and 3 bases at J, with 13 bases between the two ends.

This clonotype has more than one count but fewer than ten. The chain employs TRBV20-1 and TRBJ2-5, with D possibly called TRBD1 or TRBD2 (5 bases each). Germline V gene data show CDR1 as DFQATT and CDR2 as SNEGSKA (reference sequence). V was shortened by 0 bases and J by 3 bases, with 14 bases between the two germline ends. The CDR3 runs to 15 residues. In DNA form, the CDR3 reads TGCAGTGCTAGAGATAGGAGGCAGGGAGAAGAGACCCAGTACTTC. This translates into CSARDRRQGEETQYF.

The chain recombines TRBV30 with TRBJ2-1, with D perhaps being TRBD1 or TRBD2 (5 bases each). CDR3 length equals 12 residues. Looked up from germline, CDR1 is GTSNPN and CDR2 is SVGIG (reference sequence). V was clipped by 0 bases and J by 9 bases, with 9 bases between them. The CDR3 DNA sequence: TGTGCCTGGAGTGTCGACAGCGGTGAGCAGTTCTTC. It is translated as CAWSVDSGEQFF.

This clonotype showed up just once. Mismatch with germline at one junction end may stem from a read error. The gene calls are TRBV5-1 and TRBJ2-6, with D possibly matching TRBD1 (5 bases). The CDR3 runs to 17 residues. Germline values: CDR1 SGHRS, CDR2 YFSETQ. The CDR3 DNA follows: TGCGCCAGCAGCTTGGGGTTAACCTACTCTGGGGCCAACGTCCCGACTTTC. Protein: CASSLGLTYSGANVPTF.